Presented here are 12 T cell receptor beta chains from one specimen sequenced in a study of cytomegalovirus exposure and HLA in healthy donors. The PCR was carried out with 60 Vbeta primers and 13 Jbeta primers. TCRdb keeps only in-frame clones here, not all; method: immunoSEQ multiplex PCR. The data hold over 120,000 clones, with roughly 76% observed a single time. Sequenced input: PBMCs. These receptors were obtained from a woman in her twenties or thirties in good health and CMV-seronegative.

The rearrangement links TRBV10-3 to TRBJ1-2; 8 bases align to TRBD1. V lost 5 bases and J lost 3; bases outside the gene matches: 5. Germline-derived CDR1 and CDR2 are ENHRY and SYGVKD. The CDR3 spans 14 residues. This chain's CDR3 is CAISSLDRDYGYTF. The CDR3 region has the DNA TGTGCCATCAGTTCCTTGGACAGGGACTATGGCTACACCTTC.

The chain joins TRBV9 to TRBJ2-7; D is perhaps TRBD2 (6 bases). CDR1 is SGDLS, CDR2 YYNGEE, per germline. The length of the CDR3 is 15 residues. Between the trimmed V and J ends, which lost 0 bases and 3 bases, there was a span of 13 bases. CDR3 residues: CASSVAPGEYYEQYF. As DNA, the CDR3 is TGTGCCAGCAGCGTAGCCCCGGGGGAGTACTACGAGCAGTACTTC.

The V gene is TRBV6-6, the J gene TRBJ2-7; D gene unclear. Germline loops: CDR1 MNHNY, CDR2 SVGAGI (reference sequence). Trimming removed 0 bases at V and 4 bases at J, with 4 bases between. The CDR3 extends over 12 amino acids. For the CDR3, the DNA is TGTGCCAGCAGTTACTCGCGTTACGAGCAGTACTTC. Its translation: CASSYSRYEQYF.

The DNA of the CDR3 is TGTGCCAGCAGCATGCGGCCCAATCAGCCCCAGCATTTT. It is translated as CASSMRPNQPQHF. This chain uses TRBV27 with TRBJ1-5; D not certain. The V end was cut by 6 bases, the J end by 3 bases, with 9 bases between. The CDR3 sequence is 13 residues long. The germline V gene has CDR1 MNHEY and CDR2 SMNVEV (reference sequence).

A remark on this clone: Lacking the conserved final phenylalanine or tryptophan, this CDR3 likely reflects a read error. The DNA is omitted, as the CDR3 cannot be located on it reliably, and the CDR3 follows TCRdb's listing. The rearrangement uses TRBV4-2 and TRBJ1-1. A total of 14 residues make up the CDR3, ends included. From germline, CDR1 is LGHNA and CDR2 YNFKEQ. The CDR3 sequence: CASSQDLGAARLAN.

The chain carries TRBV11-2 and TRBJ2-7, with 7 bases lining up with TRBD2. The junction had 3 bases not matched to a gene; V was cut back by 1 base and J by 0 bases. Germline loops: CDR1 SGHAT, CDR2 FQNNGV. This CDR3 has 15 residues. CDR3 residues: CASSLVAGVSYEQYF. CDR3 in DNA: TGTGCCAGCAGCTTAGTGGCGGGGGTCTCCTACGAGCAGTACTTC.

This clone appeared a few times. The chain employs TRBV6-6 and TRBJ2-3, with D perhaps TRBD1 (6 bases). Trimming shortened V by 0 bases and J by 4 bases, and 11 bases separated the two germline ends. This CDR3 spans 15 amino acids. Germline V CDR1 and CDR2: MNHNY, SVGAGI (reference sequence). Here the CDR3 DNA reads TGTGCCAGCAGTTACTCAGACAGGCTCCCAGATACGCAGTATTTT. Protein sequence: CASSYSDRLPDTQYF.

The chain joins TRBV4-1 to TRBJ2-3; D perhaps matches TRBD1 (5 bases). Germline V gene lookup returns CDR1 MGHRA and CDR2 YSYEKL. Trimming shortened V by 0 bases and J by 2 bases, and 15 bases separated the two germline ends. This CDR3 is built from 17 residues. The CDR3: CASSQDVSRVATDTQYF. The CDR3 nucleotides are TGCGCCAGCAGCCAAGACGTAAGCAGGGTGGCCACAGATACGCAGTATTTT.

V is TRBV27 and J is TRBJ1-2; D is unclear. This CDR3 has 13 residues. Trimming removed 1 base at V and 6 bases at J, with 9 bases between. Germline values: CDR1 MNHEY, CDR2 SMNVEV (reference sequence). The CDR3 coding sequence is TGTGCCAGCAGTTTATGGGGAGGTGATGGCTACACCTTC. It is translated as CASSLWGGDGYTF.

This clone was observed a handful of times. CDR3 nucleotide sequence: TGTGCCATCAGTGGTTCTTATAATTCACCCCTCCACTTT. Its translation: CAISGSYNSPLHF. The chain links TRBV10-3 to TRBJ1-6, with D uncertain. V lost 4 bases and J 4 bases, leaving 5 bases between the germline ends. The CDR3 has 13 residues. Looked up from germline, CDR1 is ENHRY and CDR2 is SYGVKD.

The chain employs TRBV30 and TRBJ1-2, with D unclear. The CDR3 spans 12 residues. Trimming removed 7 bases from V and 0 bases from J, with 9 bases in between. Germline V gene data show CDR1 as GTSNPN and CDR2 as SVGIG (reference sequence). This CDR3 is CASVETNYGYTF. In DNA, the CDR3 is TGTGCCTCCGTAGAAACTAACTATGGCTACACCTTC.

V is TRBV6-5 and J is TRBJ2-3, with D tentatively TRBD1 (6 bases). There are 14 residues in the CDR3. V dropped 6 bases and J dropped 2 bases, with 12 bases sitting between them. CDR1 is MNHEY, CDR2 SVGAGI, per germline. In DNA form, the CDR3 reads TGTGCCAGCAGACGCGACAGGCCCACAGATACGCAGTATTTT. Its protein product is CASRRDRPTDTQYF.